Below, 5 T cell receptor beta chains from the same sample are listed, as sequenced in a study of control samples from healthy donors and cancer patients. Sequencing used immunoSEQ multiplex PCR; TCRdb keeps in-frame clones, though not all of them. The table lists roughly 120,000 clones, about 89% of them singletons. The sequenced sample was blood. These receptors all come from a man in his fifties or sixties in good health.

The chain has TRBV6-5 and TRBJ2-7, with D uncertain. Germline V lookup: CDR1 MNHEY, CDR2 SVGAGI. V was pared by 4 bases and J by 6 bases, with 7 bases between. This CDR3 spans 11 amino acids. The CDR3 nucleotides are TGTGCCAGCAGTTCGATCGGCGAGCAGTACTTC. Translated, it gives CASSSIGEQYF.

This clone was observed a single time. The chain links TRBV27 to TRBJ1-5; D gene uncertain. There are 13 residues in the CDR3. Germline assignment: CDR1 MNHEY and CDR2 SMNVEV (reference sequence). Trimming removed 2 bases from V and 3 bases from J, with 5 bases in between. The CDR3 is CASSLAVNQPQHF. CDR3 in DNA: TGTGCCAGCAGTTTAGCAGTCAATCAGCCCCAGCATTTT.

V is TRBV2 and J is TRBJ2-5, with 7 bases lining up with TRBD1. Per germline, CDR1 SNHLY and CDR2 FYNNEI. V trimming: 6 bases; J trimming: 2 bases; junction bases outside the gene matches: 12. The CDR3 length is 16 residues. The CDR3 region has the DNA TGTGCCAGCAGCATCCCAGGGGGAAGTAGGCAAGAGACCCAGTACTTC. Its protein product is CASSIPGGSRQETQYF.

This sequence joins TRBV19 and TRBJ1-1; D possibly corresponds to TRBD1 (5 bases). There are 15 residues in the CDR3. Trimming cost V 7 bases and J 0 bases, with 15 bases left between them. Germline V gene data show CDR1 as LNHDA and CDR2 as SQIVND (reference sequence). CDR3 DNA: TGTGCCAGTACCACCGGGGGGTCCGTGAACACTGAAGCTTTCTTT. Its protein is CASTTGGSVNTEAFF.

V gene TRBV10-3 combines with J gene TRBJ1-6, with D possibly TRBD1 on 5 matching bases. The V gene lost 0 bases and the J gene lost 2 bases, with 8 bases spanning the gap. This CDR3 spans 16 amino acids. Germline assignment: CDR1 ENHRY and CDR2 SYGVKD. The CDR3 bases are TGTGCCATCAGTGAGTCGACGGGGCCCTATAATTCACCCCTCCACTTT. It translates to CAISESTGPYNSPLHF.